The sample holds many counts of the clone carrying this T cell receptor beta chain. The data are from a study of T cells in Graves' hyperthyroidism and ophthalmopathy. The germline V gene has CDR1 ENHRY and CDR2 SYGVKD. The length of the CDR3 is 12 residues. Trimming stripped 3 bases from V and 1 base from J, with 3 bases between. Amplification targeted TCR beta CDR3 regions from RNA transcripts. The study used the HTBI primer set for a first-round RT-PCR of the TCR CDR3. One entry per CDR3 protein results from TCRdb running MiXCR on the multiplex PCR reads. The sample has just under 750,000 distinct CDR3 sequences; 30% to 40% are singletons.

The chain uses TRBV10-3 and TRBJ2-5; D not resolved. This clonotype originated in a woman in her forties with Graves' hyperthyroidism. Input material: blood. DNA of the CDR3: TGTGCCATCAGTGAAGCCCAAGAGACCCAGTACTTC. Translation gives CAISEAQETQYF.